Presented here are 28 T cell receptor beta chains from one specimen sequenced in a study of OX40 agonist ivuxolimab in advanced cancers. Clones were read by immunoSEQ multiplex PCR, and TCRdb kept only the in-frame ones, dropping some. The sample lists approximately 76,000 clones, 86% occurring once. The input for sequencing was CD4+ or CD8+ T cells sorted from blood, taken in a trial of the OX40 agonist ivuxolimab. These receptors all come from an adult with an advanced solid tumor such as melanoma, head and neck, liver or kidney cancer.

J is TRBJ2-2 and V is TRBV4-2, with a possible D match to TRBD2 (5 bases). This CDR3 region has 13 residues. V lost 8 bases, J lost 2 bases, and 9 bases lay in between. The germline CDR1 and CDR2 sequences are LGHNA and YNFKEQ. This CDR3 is CASGPGNTGELFF. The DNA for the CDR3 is TGTGCCAGCGGCCCGGGAAACACCGGGGAGCTGTTTTTT.

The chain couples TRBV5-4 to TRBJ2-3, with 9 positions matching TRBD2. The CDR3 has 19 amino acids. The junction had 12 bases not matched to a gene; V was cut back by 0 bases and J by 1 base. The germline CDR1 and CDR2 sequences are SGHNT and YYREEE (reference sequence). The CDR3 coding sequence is TGTGCCAGCAGCTTGGGGGCGGGGGGGCCTCACGTGGGCACAGATACGCAGTATTTT. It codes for CASSLGAGGPHVGTDTQYF.

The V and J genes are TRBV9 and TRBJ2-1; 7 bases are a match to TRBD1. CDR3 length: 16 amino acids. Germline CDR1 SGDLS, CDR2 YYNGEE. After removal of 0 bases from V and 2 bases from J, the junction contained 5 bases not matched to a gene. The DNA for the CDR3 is TGTGCCAGCAGCGTAGTTGCCGGGACAGCCTACAATGAGCAGTTCTTC. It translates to CASSVVAGTAYNEQFF.

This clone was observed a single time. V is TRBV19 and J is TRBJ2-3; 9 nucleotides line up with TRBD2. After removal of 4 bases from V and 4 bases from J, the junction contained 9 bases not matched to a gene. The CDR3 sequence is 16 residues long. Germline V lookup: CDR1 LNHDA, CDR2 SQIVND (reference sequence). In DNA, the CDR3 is TGTGCCAGTAGTACCCCAGCGGGAGGTGTGGCAGATACGCAGTATTTT. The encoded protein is CASSTPAGGVADTQYF.

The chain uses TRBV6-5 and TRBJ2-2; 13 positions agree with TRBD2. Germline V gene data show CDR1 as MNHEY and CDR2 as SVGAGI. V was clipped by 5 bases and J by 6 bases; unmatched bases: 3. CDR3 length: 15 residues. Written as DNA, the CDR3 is TGTGCCAGCAGTCCCGGGACTAGCGGGGCCGGGGAGCTGTTTTTT. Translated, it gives CASSPGTSGAGELFF.

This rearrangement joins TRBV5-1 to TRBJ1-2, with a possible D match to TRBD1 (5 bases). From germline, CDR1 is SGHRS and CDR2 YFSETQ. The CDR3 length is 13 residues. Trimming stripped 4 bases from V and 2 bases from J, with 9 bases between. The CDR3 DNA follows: TGCGCCAGCAGCCCGACAGAAAACTATGGCTACACCTTC. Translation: CASSPTENYGYTF.

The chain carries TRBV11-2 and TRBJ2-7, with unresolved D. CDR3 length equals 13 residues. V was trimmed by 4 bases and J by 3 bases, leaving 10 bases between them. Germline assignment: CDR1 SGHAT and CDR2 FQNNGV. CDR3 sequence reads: CASSSAAGYEQYF. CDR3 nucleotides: TGTGCCAGCAGCTCGGCGGCCGGCTACGAGCAGTACTTC. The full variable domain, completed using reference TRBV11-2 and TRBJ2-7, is EAGVAQSPRYKIIEKRQSVAFWCNPISGHATLYWYQQILGQGPKLLIQFQNNGVVDDSQLPKDRFSAERLKGVDSTLKIQPAKLEDSAVYLCASSSAAGYEQYFGPGTRLTVT.

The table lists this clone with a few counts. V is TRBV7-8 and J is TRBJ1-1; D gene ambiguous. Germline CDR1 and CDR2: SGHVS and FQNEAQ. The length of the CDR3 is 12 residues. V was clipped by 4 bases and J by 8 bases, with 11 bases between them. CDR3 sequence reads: CASSSKAAEAFF. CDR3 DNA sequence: TGTGCCAGCAGCTCGAAGGCGGCCGAAGCTTTCTTT.

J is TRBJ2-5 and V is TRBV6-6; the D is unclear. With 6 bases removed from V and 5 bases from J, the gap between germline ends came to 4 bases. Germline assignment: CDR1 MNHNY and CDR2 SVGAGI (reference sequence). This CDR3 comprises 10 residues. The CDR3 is CASRRETQYF. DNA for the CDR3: TGTGCCAGCAGGCGGGAGACCCAGTACTTC.

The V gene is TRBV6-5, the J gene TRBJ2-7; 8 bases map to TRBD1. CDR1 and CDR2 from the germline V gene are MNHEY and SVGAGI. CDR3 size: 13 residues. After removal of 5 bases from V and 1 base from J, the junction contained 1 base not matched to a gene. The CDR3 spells CASSRTGSYEQYF. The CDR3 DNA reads TGTGCCAGCAGTAGGACAGGGTCCTACGAGCAGTACTTC.

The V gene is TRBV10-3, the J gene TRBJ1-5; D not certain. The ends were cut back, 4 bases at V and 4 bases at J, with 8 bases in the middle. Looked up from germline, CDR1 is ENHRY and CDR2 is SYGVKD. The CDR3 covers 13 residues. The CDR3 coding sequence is TGTGCCATCAGTGTACTAGAAAATCAGCCCCAGCATTTT. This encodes CAISVLENQPQHF.

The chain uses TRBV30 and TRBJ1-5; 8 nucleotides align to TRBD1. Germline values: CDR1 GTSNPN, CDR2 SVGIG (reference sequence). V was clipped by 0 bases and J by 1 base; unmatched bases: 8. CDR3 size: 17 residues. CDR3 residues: CAWSVRAGGTSNQPQHF. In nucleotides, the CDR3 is TGTGCCTGGAGTGTACGGGCAGGGGGCACGAGCAATCAGCCCCAGCATTTT.

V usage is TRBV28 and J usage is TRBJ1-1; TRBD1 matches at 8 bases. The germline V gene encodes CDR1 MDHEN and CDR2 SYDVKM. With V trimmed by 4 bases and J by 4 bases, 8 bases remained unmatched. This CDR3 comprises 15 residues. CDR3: CASSSYSGGRTEAFF. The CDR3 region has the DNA TGTGCCAGCAGTTCTTATTCAGGGGGCCGCACTGAAGCTTTCTTT.

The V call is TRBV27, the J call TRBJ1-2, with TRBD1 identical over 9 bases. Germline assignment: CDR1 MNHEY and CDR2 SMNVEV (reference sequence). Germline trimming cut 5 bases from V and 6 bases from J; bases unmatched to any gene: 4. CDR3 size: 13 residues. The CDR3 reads CASSDRGSDGYTF. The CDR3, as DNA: TGTGCCAGCAGTGACAGGGGGTCGGATGGCTACACCTTC.

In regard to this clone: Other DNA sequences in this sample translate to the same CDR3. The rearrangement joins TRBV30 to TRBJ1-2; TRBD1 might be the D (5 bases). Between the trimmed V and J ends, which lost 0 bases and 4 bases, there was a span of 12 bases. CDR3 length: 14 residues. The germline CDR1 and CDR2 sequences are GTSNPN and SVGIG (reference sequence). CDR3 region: CAWSVGQGGYGYTF. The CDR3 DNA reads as TGTGCCTGGAGTGTAGGGCAGGGCGGCTATGGCTACACCTTC.

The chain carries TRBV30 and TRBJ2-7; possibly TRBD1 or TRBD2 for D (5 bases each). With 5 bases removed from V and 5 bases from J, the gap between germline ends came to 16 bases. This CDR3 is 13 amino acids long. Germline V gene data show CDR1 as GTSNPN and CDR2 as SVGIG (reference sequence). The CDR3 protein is CAWASGHDHEQYF. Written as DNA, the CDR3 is TGTGCCTGGGCATCGGGGCATGACCACGAGCAGTACTTC.

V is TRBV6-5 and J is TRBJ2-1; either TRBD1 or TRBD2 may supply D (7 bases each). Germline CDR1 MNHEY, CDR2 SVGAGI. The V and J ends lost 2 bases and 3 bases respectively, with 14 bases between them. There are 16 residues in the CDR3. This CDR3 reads CASSYRGGGVYNEQFF. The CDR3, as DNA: TGTGCCAGCAGTTACCGGGGAGGGGGCGTCTACAATGAGCAGTTCTTC.

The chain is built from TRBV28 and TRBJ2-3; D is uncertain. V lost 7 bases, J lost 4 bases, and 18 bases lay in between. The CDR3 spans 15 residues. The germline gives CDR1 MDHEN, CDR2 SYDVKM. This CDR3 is CASKTPAIGADTQYF. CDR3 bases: TGTGCCAGCAAAACTCCCGCGATAGGAGCAGATACGCAGTATTTT.

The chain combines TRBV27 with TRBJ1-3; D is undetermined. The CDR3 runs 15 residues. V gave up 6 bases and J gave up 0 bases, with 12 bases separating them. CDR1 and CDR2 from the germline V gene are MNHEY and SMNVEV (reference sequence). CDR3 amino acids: CASSPRRNSGNTIYF. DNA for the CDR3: TGTGCCAGCAGCCCCCGAAGGAACTCTGGAAACACCATATATTTT.

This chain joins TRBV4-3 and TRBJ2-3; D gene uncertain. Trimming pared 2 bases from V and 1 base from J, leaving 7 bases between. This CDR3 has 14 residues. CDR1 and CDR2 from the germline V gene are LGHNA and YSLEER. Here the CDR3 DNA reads TGCGCCAGCAGCCAACAGCTCGGCACAGATACGCAGTATTTT. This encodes CASSQQLGTDTQYF.

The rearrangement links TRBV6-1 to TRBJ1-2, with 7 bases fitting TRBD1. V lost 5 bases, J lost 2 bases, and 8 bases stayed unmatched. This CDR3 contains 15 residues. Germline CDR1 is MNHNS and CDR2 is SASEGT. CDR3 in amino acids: CASSISPTGNYGYTF. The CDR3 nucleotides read TGTGCCAGCAGTATCTCACCGACAGGGAACTATGGCTACACCTTC.

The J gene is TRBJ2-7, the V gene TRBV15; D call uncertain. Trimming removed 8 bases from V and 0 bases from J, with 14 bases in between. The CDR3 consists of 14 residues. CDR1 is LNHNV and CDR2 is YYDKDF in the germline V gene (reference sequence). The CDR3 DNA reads TGTGCCACCGGGTTGGAACAGAGCTCCTACGAGCAGTACTTC. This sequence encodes CATGLEQSSYEQYF.

The CDR3: CASSPSGRASPGELFF. CDR3 nucleotides: TGCGCCAGCAGCCCTAGCGGGAGGGCCTCTCCCGGGGAGCTGTTTTTT. The chain is built from TRBV5-1 and TRBJ2-2; TRBD2 aligns across 12 bases. This CDR3 spans 16 amino acids. With V trimmed by 4 bases and J by 6 bases, 7 bases remained unmatched. Germline V lookup: CDR1 SGHRS, CDR2 YFSETQ.

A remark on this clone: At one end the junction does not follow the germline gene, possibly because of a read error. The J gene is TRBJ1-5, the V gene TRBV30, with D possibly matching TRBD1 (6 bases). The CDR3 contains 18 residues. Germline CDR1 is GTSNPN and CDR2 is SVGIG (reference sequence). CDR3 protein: CAWSSRGLNAYSIQPQHF. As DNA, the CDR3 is TGTGCCTGGAGTTCGCGGGGGCTTAACGCTTATAGCATTCAGCCCCAGCATTTT.

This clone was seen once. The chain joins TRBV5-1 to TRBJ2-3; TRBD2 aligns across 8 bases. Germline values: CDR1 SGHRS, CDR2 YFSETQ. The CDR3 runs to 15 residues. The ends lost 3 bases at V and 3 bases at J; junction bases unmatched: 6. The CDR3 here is CASSSSGLETDTQYF. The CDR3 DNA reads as TGCGCCAGCAGCTCCTCGGGACTAGAGACAGATACGCAGTATTTT.

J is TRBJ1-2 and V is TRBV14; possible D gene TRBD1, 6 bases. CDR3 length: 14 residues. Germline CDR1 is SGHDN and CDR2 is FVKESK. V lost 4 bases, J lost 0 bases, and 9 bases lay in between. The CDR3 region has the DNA TGTGCCAGCAGCCCGACAGGAACTAACTATGGCTACACCTTC. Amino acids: CASSPTGTNYGYTF.

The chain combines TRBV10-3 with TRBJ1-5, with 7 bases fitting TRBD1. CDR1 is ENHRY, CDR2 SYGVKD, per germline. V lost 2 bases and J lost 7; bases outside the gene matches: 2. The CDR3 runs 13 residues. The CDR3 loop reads CAISETGEQPQHF. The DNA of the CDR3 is TGTGCCATCAGTGAGACAGGGGAACAGCCCCAGCATTTT.

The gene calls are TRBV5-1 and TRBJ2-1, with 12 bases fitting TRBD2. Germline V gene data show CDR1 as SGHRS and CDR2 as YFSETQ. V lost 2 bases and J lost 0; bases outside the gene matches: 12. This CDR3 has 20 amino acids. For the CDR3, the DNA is TGCGCCAGCAGCTTCTGGGTTACTAGCGGGAGGTCGGGCTCCTACAATGAGCAGTTCTTC. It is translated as CASSFWVTSGRSGSYNEQFF. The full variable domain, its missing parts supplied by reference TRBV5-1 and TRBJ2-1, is KAGVTQTPRYLIKTRGQQVTLSCSPISGHRSVSWYQQTPGQGLQFLFEYFSETQRNKGNFPGRFSGRQFSNSRSEMNVSTLELGDSALYLCASSFWVTSGRSGSYNEQFFGPGTRLTVL.